Listed below are T cell receptor beta chains from one sample, sequenced in a study of post-analysis software for immune sequencing data. TCRdb ran MiXCR on the PCR reads and lists one entry per CDR3 protein. Of around 770,000 distinct CDR3 sequences listed, 40% to 55% are singletons. Sequences were obtained from blood. These receptors all stem from a girl between 10 and 17 years old with multiple sclerosis. CDR3s include the opening cysteine and the closing phenylalanine or tryptophan. The D gene is left open where the match is weak. Clone size is shown for a subset of rows, as once, few, many or a class of expanded clone.

few	TRBV25-1	TRBJ1-2	.	TGTGCCAGCAGTGAACACAGGCGGCTCACCTTC	CASSEHRRLTF
.	TRBV6-6	TRBJ1-2	.	TGTGCCAGCAGAACTCCAGGGAGGGGCTACACCTTC	CASRTPGRGYTF
.	TRBV7-9	TRBJ2-5	.	TGTGCCAGCAGCTTAGCGACGGGAAAAGAGACCCAGTACTTC	CASSLATGKETQYF
.	TRBV29-1	TRBJ2-7	TRBD1	TGCAGCGTTGTCCTCCAAAAACCGGGACAGGTGCTAGTAAGCTCCGAGCAGTACTTC	CSVVLQKPGQVLVSSEQYF
.	TRBV6-5	TRBJ1-1	.	TGTGCCAGCAGTCCCGGGGGGGCGGGGACTGAAGCTTTCTTT	CASSPGGAGTEAFF
.	TRBV20-1	TRBJ1-4	.	TGCAGTGCAATAAGATCCCTTAATGAAAAACTGTTTTTT	CSAIRSLNEKLFF
.	TRBV25-1	TRBJ2-3	TRBD2	TGTGCCAGCAGTGAATCCCCTCTTACTAGCGGACTCACAGATACGCAGTATTTT	CASSESPLTSGLTDTQYF
.	TRBV7-2	TRBJ1-2	.	TGTGCCAGCAGCTTAGGCCCAGCTATTTATGGCTACACCTTC	CASSLGPAIYGYTF
.	TRBV6-1	TRBJ2-1	TRBD1	TGTGCCAGCAGCCAAGACAGGGGATCCCACAATGAGCAGTTCTTC	CASSQDRGSHNEQFF
.	TRBV7-9	TRBJ1-3	.	TGTGCCAGCAGCCTCAAGGGGCCGGTCCGGGGTGGAAACACCATATATTTT	CASSLKGPVRGGNTIYF
.	TRBV11-1	TRBJ2-3	.	TGTGCCAGCAGCTCCGCGAGGGGGAGCACAGATACGCAGTATTTT	CASSSARGSTDTQYF
.	TRBV29-1	TRBJ2-3	.	TGCAGCGCCCAAGACGACGGAGTCGGGATCACAGATACGCAGTATTTT	CSAQDDGVGITDTQYF
.	TRBV7-8	TRBJ2-7	TRBD1	TGTGCCAGCAGCACCCGACAGGGTTCCTACGAGCAGTACTTC	CASSTRQGSYEQYF
.	TRBV9	TRBJ1-2	.	TGTGCCAGCACCGACTCGGGTGGCTACACCTTC	CASTDSGGYTF
.	TRBV5-1	TRBJ1-2	.	TGCGCCAGCGGAGCAGGGGTGGACTATGGCTACACCTTC	CASGAGVDYGYTF
once	TRBV5-6	TRBJ2-1	TRBD2	TGTGCCAGCAGCTTAAGGCTAGCGGGATATGGCAATGAGCAGTTCTTC	CASSLRLAGYGNEQFF
.	TRBV11-2	TRBJ2-1	TRBD1	TGTGCCAGCAGCTTAGGGTGGACAGGGATCGCTGAGCAGTTCTTC	CASSLGWTGIAEQFF
many	TRBV5-1	TRBJ2-5	TRBD1	TGTGCCAGCAGCTTAGTGGCAGGGGGCCTGGAGACCCAGTACTTC	CASSLVAGGLETQYF
.	TRBV12-3/TRBV12-4	TRBJ2-1	.	TGTGCCAGCAGTTTAACTAGCACCTACAATGAGCAGTTCTTC	CASSLTSTYNEQFF
.	TRBV2	TRBJ1-1	.	TGTGCCTGCATACTGGGGACTGAAGCTTTCTTT	CACILGTEAFF
.	TRBV6-6	TRBJ2-5	.	TGTGCCAGCAACGGACTTAATCGGGAGACCCAGTACTTC	CASNGLNRETQYF
.	TRBV7-2	TRBJ2-1	TRBD1	TGTGCCAGCAGCCCCACGTCGTTCGGGACAGGGGTTGGCTATGAGCAGTTCTTC	CASSPTSFGTGVGYEQFF
few	TRBV7-2	TRBJ1-2	TRBD1	TGTGCCAGCAGGCAGACAGGGCCCGGCTACACCTTC	CASRQTGPGYTF
.	TRBV24-1	TRBJ2-5	TRBD2	TGTGCCACCAGTGACTCGAGCGGGAGTGGTGAGACCCAGTACTTC	CATSDSSGSGETQYF
.	TRBV7-3	TRBJ2-5	TRBD2	TGTGCCAGCACCCGGACTAGCGGGACCCAAGAGACCCAGTACTTC	CASTRTSGTQETQYF
.	TRBV18	TRBJ2-3	TRBD2	TGTGCCAGCTCACGGGACTACCCCACAGATACGCAGTATTTT	CASSRDYPTDTQYF
.	TRBV3-1	TRBJ1-5	.	TGTGCCAGCAGTCAACCAGGGAATCAGCCCCAGCATTTT	CASSQPGNQPQHF
.	TRBV27	TRBJ2-5	.	TGTGCCAGCAGTTTATACGGGGGAAAAGAGACCCAGTACTTC	CASSLYGGKETQYF
.	TRBV6-1	TRBJ1-2	TRBD1	TGTGCCAGCAGCCCCCAACCTCCGGGGACAGGGTGCGGTGGCTACACCTTC	CASSPQPPGTGCGGYTF
.	TRBV28	TRBJ2-5	.	TGTGCCAGCAGTTTCTTGGGCACGCAAGAGACCCAGTACTTC	CASSFLGTQETQYF
.	TRBV5-1	TRBJ2-3	TRBD2	TGCGCCAGCAGCTTGAACGGGAGGTGGACAGATACGCAGTATTTT	CASSLNGRWTDTQYF
.	TRBV20-1	TRBJ1-6	.	TGCAGTGCTAGAGAAGGGAGGAATTCACCCCTCCACTTT	CSAREGRNSPLHF
few	TRBV12-3/TRBV12-4	TRBJ2-7	TRBD1	TGTGCCAGCAGAGAAGGGCAGGGGGCGAGCGAGCAGTACTTC	CASREGQGASEQYF
.	TRBV27	TRBJ2-7	.	TGTGCCAGCAGTTTATCAGGGACCAGATACGAGCAGTACTTC	CASSLSGTRYEQYF
.	TRBV5-1	TRBJ1-2	.	TGCGCCAGCAGCTTGAGGACAGACAATTACACCTTC	CASSLRTDNYTF
.	TRBV5-1	TRBJ2-7	TRBD1	TGCGCCAGCAGCTTCAGCCGGGACAGGGGCCACGAGCAGTACTTC	CASSFSRDRGHEQYF
.	TRBV20-1	TRBJ1-2	.	TGCAGTGCTAGCCCGCTTACTTCTAACTATGGCTACACCTTC	CSASPLTSNYGYTF
few	TRBV27	TRBJ1-2	TRBD1	TGTGCCAGCAGTTTATCGACAGGGGGGGACTATGGCTACACCTTC	CASSLSTGGDYGYTF
.	TRBV12-3/TRBV12-4	TRBJ1-5	.	TGTGTCAGCAGCTTTACCGGGCCACACAATCAGCCCCAGCATTTT	CVSSFTGPHNQPQHF
.	TRBV20-1	TRBJ2-7	.	TGCAGTGCTATGGACAGATTGCTTTCCTACGAGCAGTACTTC	CSAMDRLLSYEQYF
.	TRBV6-5	TRBJ2-2	.	TGTGCCATAGGAACGTCGGGCACCGGGGAGCTGTTTTTT	CAIGTSGTGELFF
many	TRBV28	TRBJ2-5	TRBD1	TGTGCCAGCAGTTTAGGTACAGGGGGCGAGACCCAGTACTTC	CASSLGTGGETQYF
.	TRBV6-5	TRBJ2-1	TRBD2	TGTGCCAGCAGTTCCTTAGCGGGAGGTGGTCAGGAGCAGTTCTTC	CASSSLAGGGQEQFF
.	TRBV12-3/TRBV12-4	TRBJ2-5	.	TGTGCCAGCAGTTTAGCAGGGGGTCAACCCCAAGAGACCCAGTACTTC	CASSLAGGQPQETQYF
.	TRBV7-2	TRBJ2-1	TRBD2	TGTGCCAGCAGCTTAGATATCGGGCTAGCGGGAGGGGGTGAGCAGTTCTTC	CASSLDIGLAGGGEQFF
.	TRBV3-1	TRBJ2-5	.	TGTGCCAGCACCCAGAGGGGGGGGGAGACCCAGTACTTC	CASTQRGGETQYF
.	TRBV5-1	TRBJ2-5	TRBD1	TGCGCCAGCAGCTCGGGACAGGGCCGAGGGGAGACCCAGTACTTC	CASSSGQGRGETQYF
.	TRBV20-1	TRBJ2-1	TRBD2	TGCAGTGCTAGAGCCCTAGCGGGAGGCCTAAGCTCCTACAATGAGCAGTTCTTC	CSARALAGGLSSYNEQFF
.	TRBV6-5	TRBJ2-5	TRBD1	TGTGCCAGCAAGGGACAGGGGAGAGGTGAGACCCAGTACTTC	CASKGQGRGETQYF
.	TRBV20-1	TRBJ2-1	TRBD2	TGCAGTGCTCATCGGACTAGCGGGACCTACAATGAGCAGTTCTTC	CSAHRTSGTYNEQFF
.	TRBV7-2	TRBJ2-1	.	TGTGCCAGCAGCTTAGTAGCCGATCCCTTGAGGAATGAGCAGTTCTTC	CASSLVADPLRNEQFF
few	TRBV6-5	TRBJ2-1	.	TGTGCCAGCAGAACCAGCGGCCGGGGGAATGAGCAGTTCTTC	CASRTSGRGNEQFF
.	TRBV20-1	TRBJ2-7	.	TGCAGTGCCACTGGGTCTTCGACAGCCTACTACGAGCAGTACTTC	CSATGSSTAYYEQYF